This record covers a single TCR beta chain. Profiling relied on immunoSEQ multiplex PCR, and the TCRdb table lists in-frame clones only, not all of them. Here the sample spans around 46,000 clones, roughly 86% being singletons. This specimen comes from a study of blood T cell repertoires in COVID-19. Study background: Nucleic acid was either cDNA or gDNA, and it came from T cells, B-cell-depleted T cells, or PBMCs.

The source is a man aged 40-50 years with active COVID-19. Sequencing was carried out using peripheral blood.

This chain's CDR3 is CASSELSGEQFF. CDR3 bases: TGCGCCAGCAGTGAGTTAAGCGGCGAGCAGTTCTTC. The chain carries TRBV10-1 and TRBJ2-1, with D perhaps TRBD2 (5 bases). This CDR3 is built from 12 residues. The V gene's germline CDR1 is WNHNN and CDR2 SYGVQD (reference sequence). V lost 1 base and J 10 bases, leaving 8 bases between the germline ends.